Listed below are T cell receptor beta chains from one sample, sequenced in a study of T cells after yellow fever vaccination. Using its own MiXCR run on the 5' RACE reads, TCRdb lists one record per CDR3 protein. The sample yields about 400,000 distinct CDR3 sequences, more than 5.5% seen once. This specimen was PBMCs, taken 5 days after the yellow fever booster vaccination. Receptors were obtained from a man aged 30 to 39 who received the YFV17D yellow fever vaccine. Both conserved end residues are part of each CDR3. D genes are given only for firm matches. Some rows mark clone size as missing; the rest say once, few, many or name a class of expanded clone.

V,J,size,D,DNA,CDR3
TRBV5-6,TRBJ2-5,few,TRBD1,TGTGCCAGCAGGGGGCCAGGGGGCCTTAGCGAGACCCAGTACTTC,CASRGPGGLSETQYF
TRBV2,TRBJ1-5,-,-,TGTGCCAGCAGTGAACGGGGTAACAATCAGCCCCAGCATTTT,CASSERGNNQPQHF
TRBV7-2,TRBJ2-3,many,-,TGTGCCAGCAGCTTATACGCAGATACGCAGTATTTT,CASSLYADTQYF
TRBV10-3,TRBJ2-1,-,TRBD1,TGTGCCATCCGGGACAGGGGGGTCGGGAAAGGCGGCGATGAGCAGTTCTTC,CAIRDRGVGKGGDEQFF
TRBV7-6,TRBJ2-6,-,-,TGTGCCAGCAGCTTTTTTCGTGACGGGGATCTCCCTTTTACCCTCTCTGGGGCCAACGTCCTGACTTTC,CASSFFRDGDLPFTLSGANVLTF
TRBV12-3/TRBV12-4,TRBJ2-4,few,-,TGTGCCAGCAGTTTTGAGGGGACAGCCAAAAACATTCAGTACTTC,CASSFEGTAKNIQYF
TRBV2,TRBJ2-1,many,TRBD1,TGTGCCAGCAGTGGGACAGGGGGCCCCTACAATGAGCAGTTCTTC,CASSGTGGPYNEQFF
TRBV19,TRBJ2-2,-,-,TGTGCCAGTAGTCTCGAGGGACCGAACACCGGGGAGATGTTTTTT,CASSLEGPNTGEMFF
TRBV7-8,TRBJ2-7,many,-,TGTGCCAGCAGCGACGGGGACGGCTACGAGCAGTACTTC,CASSDGDGYEQYF
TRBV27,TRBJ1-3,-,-,TGTGCCGGCGGGGTTTCTGGAAACACCATATATTTT,CAGGVSGNTIYF
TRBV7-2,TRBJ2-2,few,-,TGTGCCAGCAGCTTTCGAAGCGGCCTGGGGACCGGGGAGCTGTTTTTT,CASSFRSGLGTGELFF
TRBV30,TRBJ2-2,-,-,TGTGCCTGGGACCGTCAGGGGCACGGGGAGCTGTTTTTT,CAWDRQGHGELFF
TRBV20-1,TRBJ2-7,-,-,TGCAGTGCTTCCCGGGGCGCCTACGAGCAGTACTTC,CSASRGAYEQYF
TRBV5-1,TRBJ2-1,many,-,TGCGCCAGCAGCAATGGGGCCGCTTATTTCAATGAGCAGTTCTTC,CASSNGAAYFNEQFF
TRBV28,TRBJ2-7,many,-,TGTGCCGCCGGACAGTACGAGCAGTACTTC,CAAGQYEQYF
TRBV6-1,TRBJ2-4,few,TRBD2,TGTGCCAGCGGAACCGGACTAGCGGAAACTGGGGGGGCCAAAAACATTCAGTACTTC,CASGTGLAETGGAKNIQYF
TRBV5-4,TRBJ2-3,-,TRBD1,TGTGCCAGCAGCTCCGACAGGGGATCGACAGATACGCAGTATTTT,CASSSDRGSTDTQYF
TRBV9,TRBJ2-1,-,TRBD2,TGTGCCAGCAGCGGGCCCCTCGCGGGAGGGAACTACAATGAGCAGTTCTTC,CASSGPLAGGNYNEQFF
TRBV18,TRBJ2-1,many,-,TGTGCCAGCTCACCACCGGCATCCTACAATGAGCAGTTCTTC,CASSPPASYNEQFF
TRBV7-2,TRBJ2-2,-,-,TGTGCCAGCAGCTTATATCCCAACACCGGGGAGCTGTTTTTT,CASSLYPNTGELFF
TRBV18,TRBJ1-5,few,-,TGTGCCAGCTCACCAGTCCCGATAGGAACGGGTCAGCCCCAGCATTTT,CASSPVPIGTGQPQHF
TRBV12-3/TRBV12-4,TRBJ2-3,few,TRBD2,TGTGCCAGCAGCCCCATAGGTCAGGGAGGGGATTTT,CASSPIGQGGDF
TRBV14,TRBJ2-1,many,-,TGTGCCAGCAGCCAAGTATGGGTGGGCTCCTACAATGAGCAGTTCTTC,CASSQVWVGSYNEQFF
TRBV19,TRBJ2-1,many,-,TGTGCCAGTAGTTTAGTGCTATCCCGGTGGAATGAGCAGTTCTTC,CASSLVLSRWNEQFF
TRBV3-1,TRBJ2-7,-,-,TGTGCCTGCAGCCAAGATATGATTGGTCTTAAGGTAATGGACTTC,CACSQDMIGLKVMDF
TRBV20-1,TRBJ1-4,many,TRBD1,TGCAGTGTTAAAGCGGACGGGACAGGGAATGAAAAACTGTTTTTT,CSVKADGTGNEKLFF
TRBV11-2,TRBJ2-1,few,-,TGTGCCAGCAGCTTGTCCGGTCTCCCAGGGCATGAGCAGTTCTTC,CASSLSGLPGHEQFF
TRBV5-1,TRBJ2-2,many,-,TGCGCCAGCAGCTCAAGGGGTACCGGGGAGCTGTTTTTT,CASSSRGTGELFF
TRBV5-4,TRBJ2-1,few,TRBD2,TGTGCCAGCAGCTTGGCCGGGCTAGCGGGAGCCTACAATGAGCAGTTCTTC,CASSLAGLAGAYNEQFF
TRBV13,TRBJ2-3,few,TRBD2,TGTGCCAGACTAAGAGCGGGAGGTAGCACAGATACGCAGTATTTT,CARLRAGGSTDTQYF
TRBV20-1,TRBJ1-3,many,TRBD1,TGCAGTGCTAGATCACAGGGGGCTGGAAACACCATATATTTT,CSARSQGAGNTIYF
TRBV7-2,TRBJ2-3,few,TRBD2,TGTGCCAGCAGCTTCCAGGGACTAGCGGGAGCAGATACGCAGTATTTT,CASSFQGLAGADTQYF
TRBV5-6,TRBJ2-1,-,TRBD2,TGTGCCAGCAGCTTCTCCGGGAGGTCACGCTACAATGAGCAGTTCTTC,CASSFSGRSRYNEQFF
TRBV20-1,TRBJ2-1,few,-,TGCAGTGCTATCCTGGACAATGAGCAGTTCTTC,CSAILDNEQFF
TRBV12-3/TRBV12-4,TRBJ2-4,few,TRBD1,TGTGCCAGCTTCCATGACCGGGACAGGAAAAACATTCAGTACTTC,CASFHDRDRKNIQYF
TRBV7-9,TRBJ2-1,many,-,TGTGCCAGCAGCCTAGACCAAGGAGAGCAGTTCTTC,CASSLDQGEQFF
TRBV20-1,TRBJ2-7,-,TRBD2,TGCAGTGCTACCATAGCGGGTCCTCTCGAGCAGTACTTC,CSATIAGPLEQYF
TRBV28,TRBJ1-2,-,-,TGTGCCAGCAGTCACCCCCTTGTTCCCTATGGCTACACCTTC,CASSHPLVPYGYTF
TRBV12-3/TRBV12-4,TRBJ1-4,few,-,TGTGCCAGCAGTTTGCGCGCCGGGATACTGTTTTTT,CASSLRAGILFF
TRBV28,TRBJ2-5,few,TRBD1,TGTGCCAGCAGTTTAGCCTGGGACAGGGGTAGGGAGACCCAGTACTTC,CASSLAWDRGRETQYF
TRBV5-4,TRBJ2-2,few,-,TGTGCCAGCAGCTTCGGAGCCACGGCCGGGGAGCTGTTTTTT,CASSFGATAGELFF
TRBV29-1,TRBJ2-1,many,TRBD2,TGCAGCGTTGTGGAGCGGGAGACCCACAATGAGCAGTTCTTC,CSVVERETHNEQFF
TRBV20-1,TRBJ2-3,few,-,TGCAGTGCCCGAGGGAACGGGCGGGATACAGATACGCAGTATTTT,CSARGNGRDTDTQYF
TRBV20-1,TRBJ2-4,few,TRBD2,TGCAGTGCCCAGGCGGGAGTTCAAAACATTCAGTACTTC,CSAQAGVQNIQYF
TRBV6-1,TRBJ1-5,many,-,TGTGTCAGCGGAGGGGGAAGCGGACGCAATCAGCCCCAGCATTTT,CVSGGGSGRNQPQHF
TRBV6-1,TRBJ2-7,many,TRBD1,TGTGCCAGCACCTCCGGGGGGACAGGGGCCTACGAGCAGTACTTC,CASTSGGTGAYEQYF
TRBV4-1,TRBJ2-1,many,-,TGCGCCAGCAGCAGGGAGTACTACAATGAGCAGTTCTTC,CASSREYYNEQFF
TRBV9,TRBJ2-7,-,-,TGTGCCAGCAGCAAGGGTACGGGCTACGAGCAGTACTTC,CASSKGTGYEQYF
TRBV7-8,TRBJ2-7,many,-,TGTGCCAGCAGCTTAAGGGACTCCTCATGGAGGGAGCAGTACTTC,CASSLRDSSWREQYF
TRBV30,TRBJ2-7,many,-,TGTGCCTGGAGTGTGTACGACGAGCAGTACTTC,CAWSVYDEQYF
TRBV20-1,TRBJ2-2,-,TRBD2,TGCAGTGCTAGTGGGCTAGCGGGCCCCACCGGGGAGCTGTTTTTT,CSASGLAGPTGELFF
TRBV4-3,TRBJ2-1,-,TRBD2,TGCGCCAGCAAAAGCCAAGCGGGGAGCTCCTACAATGAGCAGTTCTTC,CASKSQAGSSYNEQFF
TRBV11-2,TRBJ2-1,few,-,TGTGCCAGCAGCTTAGTTTCCGACTCTTCCTACAATGAGCAGTTCTTC,CASSLVSDSSYNEQFF
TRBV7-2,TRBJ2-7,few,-,TGTGCCAGCAGCTTTGGCGGGTTCTCCTACGAGCAGTACTTC,CASSFGGFSYEQYF
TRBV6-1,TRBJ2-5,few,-,TGTGCCAGCGGCCTTGGGGCTAGACAAGAGACCCAGTACTTC,CASGLGARQETQYF
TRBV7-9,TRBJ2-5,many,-,TGTGCCAGCCTAGGGATGGAGACCCAGTACTTC,CASLGMETQYF
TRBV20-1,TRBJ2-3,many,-,TGCAGTGTTTTCCGGGACCGTTTCGGGGTAGATACGCAGTATTTT,CSVFRDRFGVDTQYF
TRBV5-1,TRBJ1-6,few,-,TGCGCCAGCAGCTTGGAAAGGACAATTGATAATTCACCCCTCCACTTT,CASSLERTIDNSPLHF
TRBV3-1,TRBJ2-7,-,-,TGTGCCAGCAGCCCTAAGGTGGTTTACGAGCAGTACTTC,CASSPKVVYEQYF